The rows below give T cell receptor beta chains drawn from one sample of a study of identical twins. A single record per CDR3 protein comes from TCRdb applying MiXCR to the 5' RACE reads. The sample has roughly 290,000 distinct CDR3 sequences; just under 9.5% are singletons. A further study also used this sample, focusing on yellow fever vaccine responses in identical twins.

Sequenced input: CD8+ T cells sorted from blood. Source of these receptors: a woman under 30 in good health. Both conserved end residues are part of each CDR3. The D gene is left open where the match is weak. The listing skips clone size in some rows; elsewhere it reads once, few, many or a size class.

cdr3_length: 15
clone_size: .
d_call: .
j_call: TRBJ1-2
v_call: TRBV10-3
cdr3_aa: CAISDFSRDNGGYTF
cdr3_nt: TGTGCCATCAGTGACTTCTCCCGGGACAATGGTGGCTACACCTTC

cdr3_length: 16
clone_size: many
d_call: TRBD1
j_call: TRBJ2-3
v_call: TRBV6-5
cdr3_aa: CASSSGQDSATDTQYF
cdr3_nt: TGTGCCAGCAGTTCGGGACAGGATTCGGCAACAGATACGCAGTATTTT

cdr3_length: 12
clone_size: .
d_call: .
j_call: TRBJ2-1
v_call: TRBV12-3/TRBV12-4
cdr3_aa: CASTPNSNEQFF
cdr3_nt: TGTGCCAGCACTCCCAATTCCAATGAGCAGTTCTTC

cdr3_length: 14
clone_size: .
d_call: TRBD1
j_call: TRBJ2-7
v_call: TRBV7-9
cdr3_aa: CASSFRQGVHEQYF
cdr3_nt: TGTGCCAGCAGCTTCCGACAGGGAGTCCACGAGCAGTACTTC

cdr3_length: 10
clone_size: .
d_call: .
j_call: TRBJ1-1
v_call: TRBV30
cdr3_aa: CAWKELEAFF
cdr3_nt: TGTGCCTGGAAGGAGTTAGAAGCTTTCTTT

cdr3_length: 14
clone_size: .
d_call: .
j_call: TRBJ2-2
v_call: TRBV4-1
cdr3_aa: CASSHRGAAGELFF
cdr3_nt: TGCGCCAGCAGCCATAGGGGGGCCGCCGGGGAGCTGTTTTTT

cdr3_length: 16
clone_size: many
d_call: TRBD1
j_call: TRBJ1-1
v_call: TRBV6-5
cdr3_aa: CASSYSGTGLNTEAFF
cdr3_nt: TGTGCCAGCAGTTACTCGGGGACAGGGTTGAACACTGAAGCTTTCTTT

cdr3_length: 10
clone_size: .
d_call: .
j_call: TRBJ2-7
v_call: TRBV2
cdr3_aa: CASRGSGQYF
cdr3_nt: TGTGCCAGCAGAGGGTCGGGGCAGTACTTC

cdr3_length: 15
clone_size: many
d_call: TRBD2
j_call: TRBJ2-2
v_call: TRBV6-4
cdr3_aa: CASSSSGSDTGELFF
cdr3_nt: TGTGCCAGCAGCTCTAGCGGGAGCGACACCGGGGAGCTGTTTTTT

cdr3_length: 13
clone_size: many
d_call: TRBD1
j_call: TRBJ2-7
v_call: TRBV12-3/TRBV12-4
cdr3_aa: CASSAITGGEQYF
cdr3_nt: TGTGCCAGCAGCGCCATAACAGGGGGCGAGCAGTACTTC

cdr3_length: 14
clone_size: .
d_call: TRBD2
j_call: TRBJ2-3
v_call: TRBV29-1
cdr3_aa: CSVAGLAVSDTQYF
cdr3_nt: TGCAGCGTCGCTGGACTAGCGGTTTCCGATACGCAGTATTTT

cdr3_length: 14
clone_size: .
d_call: .
j_call: TRBJ2-1
v_call: TRBV28
cdr3_aa: CASSPRRDFNEQFF
cdr3_nt: TGTGCCAGCAGTCCCCGACGGGACTTCAATGAGCAGTTCTTC

cdr3_length: 13
clone_size: .
d_call: .
j_call: TRBJ2-5
v_call: TRBV11-2
cdr3_aa: CASSGWGEETQYF
cdr3_nt: TGTGCCAGCAGCGGCTGGGGCGAAGAGACCCAGTACTTC

cdr3_length: 16
clone_size: few
d_call: .
j_call: TRBJ2-1
v_call: TRBV7-9
cdr3_aa: CASRPGQGDSMHEQFF
cdr3_nt: TGTGCCAGCAGACCGGGGCAGGGGGACTCTATGCATGAGCAGTTCTTC

cdr3_length: 16
clone_size: .
d_call: TRBD2
j_call: TRBJ2-1
v_call: TRBV6-4
cdr3_aa: CASSVSLAGAYNEQFF
cdr3_nt: TGTGCCAGCAGTGTGTCATTAGCGGGAGCCTACAATGAGCAGTTCTTC

cdr3_length: 19
clone_size: .
d_call: TRBD2
j_call: TRBJ2-5
v_call: TRBV3-1
cdr3_aa: CASSPFGLAGIEYQETQYF
cdr3_nt: TGTGCCAGCAGCCCCTTCGGACTAGCGGGGATCGAGTACCAAGAGACCCAGTACTTC

cdr3_length: 19
clone_size: .
d_call: TRBD2
j_call: TRBJ2-2
v_call: TRBV4-3
cdr3_aa: CASSQDSVSGMANTGELFF
cdr3_nt: TGCGCCAGCAGCCAAGATAGTGTAAGCGGGATGGCGAACACCGGGGAGCTGTTTTTT

cdr3_length: 15
clone_size: few
d_call: TRBD2
j_call: TRBJ2-2
v_call: TRBV29-1
cdr3_aa: CSVRAGGFDTGELFF
cdr3_nt: TGCAGCGTTCGTGCGGGGGGGTTCGACACCGGGGAGCTGTTTTTT

cdr3_length: 15
clone_size: .
d_call: TRBD2
j_call: TRBJ2-5
v_call: TRBV5-6
cdr3_aa: CASSLSGAPPETQYF
cdr3_nt: TGTGCCAGCAGTCTTAGCGGGGCTCCGCCAGAGACCCAGTACTTC

cdr3_length: 15
clone_size: many
d_call: TRBD2
j_call: TRBJ2-7
v_call: TRBV4-3
cdr3_aa: CASSQGTSGTWEQYF
cdr3_nt: TGCGCCAGCAGCCAAGGAACTAGCGGGACTTGGGAGCAGTACTTC

cdr3_length: 20
clone_size: many
d_call: TRBD1
j_call: TRBJ2-6
v_call: TRBV20-1
cdr3_aa: CSARVLDRALTGSGANVLTF
cdr3_nt: TGCAGTGCTAGAGTACTCGACAGGGCTCTAACAGGGTCTGGGGCCAACGTCCTGACTTTC

cdr3_length: 16
clone_size: many
d_call: TRBD1
j_call: TRBJ2-3
v_call: TRBV7-9
cdr3_aa: CASSEPTGASTDTQYF
cdr3_nt: TGTGCCAGCAGCGAACCAACAGGGGCTAGCACAGATACGCAGTATTTT

cdr3_length: 16
clone_size: few
d_call: .
j_call: TRBJ2-1
v_call: TRBV14
cdr3_aa: CASSQAIAGPYNEQFF
cdr3_nt: TGTGCCAGCAGCCAAGCAATCGCGGGGCCCTACAATGAGCAGTTCTTC

cdr3_length: 14
clone_size: .
d_call: TRBD2
j_call: TRBJ2-1
v_call: TRBV28
cdr3_aa: CASSFLAGGGEQFF
cdr3_nt: TGTGCCAGCAGTTTTCTAGCGGGAGGGGGCGAGCAGTTCTTC

cdr3_length: 14
clone_size: many
d_call: .
j_call: TRBJ2-6
v_call: TRBV29-1
cdr3_aa: CSVGMAAGANVLTF
cdr3_nt: TGCAGCGTTGGAATGGCAGCTGGGGCCAACGTCCTGACTTTC

cdr3_length: 14
clone_size: many
d_call: .
j_call: TRBJ2-7
v_call: TRBV7-9
cdr3_aa: CASSFTGSSYEQYF
cdr3_nt: TGTGCCAGCAGTTTTACGGGTTCGTCCTACGAGCAGTACTTC

cdr3_length: 15
clone_size: .
d_call: .
j_call: TRBJ2-5
v_call: TRBV29-1
cdr3_aa: CSDTPGRGIQETQYF
cdr3_nt: TGCAGCGATACCCCAGGTAGGGGGATCCAAGAGACCCAGTACTTC

cdr3_length: 14
clone_size: many
d_call: .
j_call: TRBJ2-5
v_call: TRBV7-2
cdr3_aa: CASSHLSTWQTQYF
cdr3_nt: TGTGCCAGCAGCCACCTTAGTACGTGGCAGACCCAGTACTTC

cdr3_length: 14
clone_size: .
d_call: .
j_call: TRBJ1-1
v_call: TRBV9
cdr3_aa: CASSEEITGAEAFF
cdr3_nt: TGTGCCAGCAGCGAGGAGATAACCGGAGCTGAAGCTTTCTTT

cdr3_length: 13
clone_size: .
d_call: .
j_call: TRBJ2-7
v_call: TRBV14
cdr3_aa: CASSFQTGYEQYF
cdr3_nt: TGTGCCAGCTCGTTTCAGACCGGCTACGAGCAGTACTTC